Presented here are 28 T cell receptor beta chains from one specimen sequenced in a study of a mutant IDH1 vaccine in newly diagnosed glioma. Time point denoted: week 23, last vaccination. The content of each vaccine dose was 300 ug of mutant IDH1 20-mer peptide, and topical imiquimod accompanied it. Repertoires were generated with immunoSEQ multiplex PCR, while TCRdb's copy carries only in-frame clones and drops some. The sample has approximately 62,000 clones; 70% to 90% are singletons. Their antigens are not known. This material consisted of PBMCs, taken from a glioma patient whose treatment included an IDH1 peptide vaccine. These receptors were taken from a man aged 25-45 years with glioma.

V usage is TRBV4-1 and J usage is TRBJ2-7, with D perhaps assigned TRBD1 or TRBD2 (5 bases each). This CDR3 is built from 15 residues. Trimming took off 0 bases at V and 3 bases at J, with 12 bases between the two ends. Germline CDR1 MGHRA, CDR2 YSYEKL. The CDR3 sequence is CASSQEVGDYYEQYF. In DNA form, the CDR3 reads TGCGCCAGCAGCCAAGAAGTGGGGGATTACTACGAGCAGTACTTC.

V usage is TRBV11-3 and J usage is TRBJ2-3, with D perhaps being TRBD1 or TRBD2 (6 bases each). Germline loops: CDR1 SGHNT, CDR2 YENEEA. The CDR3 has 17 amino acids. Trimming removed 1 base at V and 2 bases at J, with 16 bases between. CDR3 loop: CASSLGIADRVTDTQYF. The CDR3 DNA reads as TGTGCCAGCAGCTTAGGGATAGCGGACAGAGTCACAGATACGCAGTATTTT.

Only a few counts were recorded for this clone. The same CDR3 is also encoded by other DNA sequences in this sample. CDR3 coding DNA: TGTGCCACCAGCAGAGGGACAGGGGGCCGAAATCAGCCCCAGCATTTT. It yields the protein CATSRGTGGRNQPQHF. The V gene is TRBV15, the J gene TRBJ1-5; 11 bases align to TRBD1. The germline CDR1 and CDR2 sequences are LNHNV and YYDKDF (reference sequence). The length of the CDR3 is 16 residues. V lost 1 base to trimming and J lost 4 bases; unmatched junction nucleotides: 3.

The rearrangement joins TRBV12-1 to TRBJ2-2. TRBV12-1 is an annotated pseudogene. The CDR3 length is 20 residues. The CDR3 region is CANSPLIRVESCTNTGELFF. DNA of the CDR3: TGTGCCAACAGCCCCCTCATTAGGGTTGAATCCTGCACGAACACCGGGGAGCTGTTTTTT.

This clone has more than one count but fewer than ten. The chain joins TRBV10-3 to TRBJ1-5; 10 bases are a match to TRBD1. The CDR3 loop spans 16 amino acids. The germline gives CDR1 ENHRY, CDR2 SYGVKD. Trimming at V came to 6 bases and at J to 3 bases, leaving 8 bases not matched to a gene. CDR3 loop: CAISEGTGVFNQPQHF. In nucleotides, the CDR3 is TGTGCCATCAGCGAGGGGACAGGGGTGTTCAATCAGCCCCAGCATTTT.

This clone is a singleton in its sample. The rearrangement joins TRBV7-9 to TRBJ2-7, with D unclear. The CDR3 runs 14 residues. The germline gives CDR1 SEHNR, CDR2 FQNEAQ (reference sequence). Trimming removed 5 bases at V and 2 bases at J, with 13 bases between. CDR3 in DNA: TGTGCCAGCAGCCCCGAGCCGGTGACCTACGAGCAGTACTTC. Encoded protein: CASSPEPVTYEQYF.

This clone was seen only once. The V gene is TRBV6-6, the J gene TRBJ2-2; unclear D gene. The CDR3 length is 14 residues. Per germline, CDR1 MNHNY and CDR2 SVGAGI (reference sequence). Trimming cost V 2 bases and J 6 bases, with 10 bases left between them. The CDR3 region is CASSYPPEPGELFF. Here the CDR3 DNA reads TGTGCCAGCAGTTACCCCCCGGAGCCCGGGGAGCTGTTTTTT.

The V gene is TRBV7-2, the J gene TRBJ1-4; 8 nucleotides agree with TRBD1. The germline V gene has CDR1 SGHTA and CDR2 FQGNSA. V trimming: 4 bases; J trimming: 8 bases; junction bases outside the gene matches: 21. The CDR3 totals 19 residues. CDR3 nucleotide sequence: TGTGCCAGCAGCTCCTCCGGACTCCGGGACAGGTCCTTTAGGGAAAAACTGTTTTTT. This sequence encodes CASSSSGLRDRSFREKLFF.

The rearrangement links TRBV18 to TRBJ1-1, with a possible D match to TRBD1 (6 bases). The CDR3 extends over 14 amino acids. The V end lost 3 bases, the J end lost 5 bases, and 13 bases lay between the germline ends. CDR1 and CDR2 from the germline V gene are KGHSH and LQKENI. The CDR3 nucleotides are TGTGCCAGCTCACCGGCCGGGGGGCAGACTGAAGCTTTCTTT. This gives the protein CASSPAGGQTEAFF.

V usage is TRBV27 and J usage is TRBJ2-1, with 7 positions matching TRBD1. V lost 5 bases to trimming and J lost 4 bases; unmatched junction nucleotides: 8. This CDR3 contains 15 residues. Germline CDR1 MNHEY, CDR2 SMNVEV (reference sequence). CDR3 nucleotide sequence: TGTGCCAGCAGTCTCGACAGGGATGGGTACAATGAGCAGTTCTTC. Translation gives CASSLDRDGYNEQFF.

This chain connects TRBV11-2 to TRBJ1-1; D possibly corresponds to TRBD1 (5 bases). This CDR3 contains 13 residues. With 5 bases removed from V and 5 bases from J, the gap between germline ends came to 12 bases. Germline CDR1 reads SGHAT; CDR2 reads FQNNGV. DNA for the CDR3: TGTGCCAGCAGCCCCCCCGGGACGACTGAAGCTTTCTTT. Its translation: CASSPPGTTEAFF. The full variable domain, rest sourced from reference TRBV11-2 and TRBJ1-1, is EAGVAQSPRYKIIEKRQSVAFWCNPISGHATLYWYQQILGQGPKLLIQFQNNGVVDDSQLPKDRFSAERLKGVDSTLKIQPAKLEDSAVYLCASSPPGTTEAFFGQGTRLTVV.

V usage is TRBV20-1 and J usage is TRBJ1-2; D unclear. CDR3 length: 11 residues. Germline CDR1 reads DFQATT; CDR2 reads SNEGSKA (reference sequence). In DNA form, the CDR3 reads TGCAGCGCGGCCGTGGGCTATGGCTACACCTTC. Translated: CSAAVGYGYTF.

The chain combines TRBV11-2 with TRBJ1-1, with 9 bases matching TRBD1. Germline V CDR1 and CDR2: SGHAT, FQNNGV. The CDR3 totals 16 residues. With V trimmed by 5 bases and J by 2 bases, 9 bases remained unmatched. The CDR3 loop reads CASSLLAGQGNTEAFF. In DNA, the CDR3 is TGTGCCAGCAGCCTATTGGCGGGACAGGGTAACACTGAAGCTTTCTTT.

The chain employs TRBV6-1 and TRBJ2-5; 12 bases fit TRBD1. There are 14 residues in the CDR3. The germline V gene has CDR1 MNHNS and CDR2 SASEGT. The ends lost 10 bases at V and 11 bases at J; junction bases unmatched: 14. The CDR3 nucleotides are TGTGCCACCCATCGGGGACAGGGGGCTCTGGGGCAGTACTTC. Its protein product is CATHRGQGALGQYF.

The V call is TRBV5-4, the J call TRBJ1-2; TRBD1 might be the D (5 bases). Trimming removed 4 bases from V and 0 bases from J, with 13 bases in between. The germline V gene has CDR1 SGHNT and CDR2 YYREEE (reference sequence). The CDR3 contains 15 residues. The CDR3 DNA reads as TGTGCCAGCAGCCTTAGGGGAGAAGCTAACTATGGCTACACCTTC. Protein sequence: CASSLRGEANYGYTF.

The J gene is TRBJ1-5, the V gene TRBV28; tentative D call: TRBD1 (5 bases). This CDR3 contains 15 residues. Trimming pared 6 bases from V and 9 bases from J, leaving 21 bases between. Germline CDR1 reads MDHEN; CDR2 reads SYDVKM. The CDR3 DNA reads TGTGCCAGCAGCCAAGGCCGGGACTGGAGGTGGCCCCAGCATTTT. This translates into CASSQGRDWRWPQHF.

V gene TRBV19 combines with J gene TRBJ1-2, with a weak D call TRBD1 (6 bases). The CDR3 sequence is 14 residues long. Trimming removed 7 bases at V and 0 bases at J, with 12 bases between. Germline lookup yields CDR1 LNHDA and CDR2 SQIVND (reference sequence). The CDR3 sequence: CASTTGQSNYGYTF. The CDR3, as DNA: TGTGCCAGTACCACTGGACAGTCTAACTATGGCTACACCTTC.

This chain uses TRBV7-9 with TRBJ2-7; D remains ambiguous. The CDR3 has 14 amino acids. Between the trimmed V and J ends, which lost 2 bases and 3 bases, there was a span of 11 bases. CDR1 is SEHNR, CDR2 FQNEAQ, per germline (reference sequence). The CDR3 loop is CASSLSHSVYEQYF. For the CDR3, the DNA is TGTGCCAGCAGCTTATCCCACAGCGTCTACGAGCAGTACTTC.

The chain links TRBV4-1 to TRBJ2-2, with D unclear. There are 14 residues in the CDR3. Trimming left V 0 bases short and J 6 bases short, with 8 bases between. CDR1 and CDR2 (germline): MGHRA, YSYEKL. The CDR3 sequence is CASSQDGAAGELFF. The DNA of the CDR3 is TGCGCCAGCAGCCAAGACGGCGCCGCCGGGGAGCTGTTTTTT.

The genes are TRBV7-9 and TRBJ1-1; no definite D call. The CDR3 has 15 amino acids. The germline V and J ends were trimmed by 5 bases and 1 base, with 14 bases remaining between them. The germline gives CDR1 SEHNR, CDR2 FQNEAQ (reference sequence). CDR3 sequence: CASSPRRSRNTEAFF. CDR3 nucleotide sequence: TGTGCCAGCAGCCCAAGACGGTCCAGGAACACTGAAGCTTTCTTT.

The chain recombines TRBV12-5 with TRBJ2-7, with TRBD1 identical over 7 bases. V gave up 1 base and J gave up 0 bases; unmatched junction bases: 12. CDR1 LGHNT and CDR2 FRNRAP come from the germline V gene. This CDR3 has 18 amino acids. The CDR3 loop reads CASGLGGKTGHYSYEQYF. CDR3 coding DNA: TGTGCTAGTGGTTTGGGCGGAAAGACAGGGCACTACTCCTACGAGCAGTACTTC. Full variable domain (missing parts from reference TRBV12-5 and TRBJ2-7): DARVTQTPRHKVTEMGQEVTMRCQPILGHNTVFWYRQTMMQGLELLAYFRNRAPLDDSGMPKDRFSAEMPDATLATLKIQPSEPRDSAVYFCASGLGGKTGHYSYEQYFGPGTRLTVT.

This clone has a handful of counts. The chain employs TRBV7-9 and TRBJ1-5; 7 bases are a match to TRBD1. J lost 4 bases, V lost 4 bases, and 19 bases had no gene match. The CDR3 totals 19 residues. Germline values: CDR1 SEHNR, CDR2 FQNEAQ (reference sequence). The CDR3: CASSYGYANTDRENQPQHF. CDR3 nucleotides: TGTGCCAGCAGCTACGGGTATGCCAACACTGACAGGGAAAATCAGCCCCAGCATTTT.

In DNA, the CDR3 is TGCAGCCCACGGTCCACCGGGGAGCTGTTTTTT. It yields the protein CSPRSTGELFF. The J gene is TRBJ2-2, the V gene TRBV20-1; D gene uncertain. Germline loops: CDR1 DFQATT, CDR2 SNEGSKA (reference sequence). The CDR3 totals 11 residues.

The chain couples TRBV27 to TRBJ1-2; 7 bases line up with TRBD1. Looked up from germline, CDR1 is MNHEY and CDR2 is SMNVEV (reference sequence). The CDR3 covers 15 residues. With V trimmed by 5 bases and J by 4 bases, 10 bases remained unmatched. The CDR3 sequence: CASSPARQGIYGYTF. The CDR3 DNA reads TGTGCCAGCAGTCCGGCCCGACAGGGAATCTATGGCTACACCTTC.

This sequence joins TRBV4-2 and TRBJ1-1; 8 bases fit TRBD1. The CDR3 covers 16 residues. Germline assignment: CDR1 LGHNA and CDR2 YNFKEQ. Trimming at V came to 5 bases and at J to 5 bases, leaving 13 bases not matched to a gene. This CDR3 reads CASSLGAGGWGTEAFF. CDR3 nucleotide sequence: TGTGCCAGCAGCTTGGGGGCAGGGGGCTGGGGGACTGAAGCTTTCTTT.

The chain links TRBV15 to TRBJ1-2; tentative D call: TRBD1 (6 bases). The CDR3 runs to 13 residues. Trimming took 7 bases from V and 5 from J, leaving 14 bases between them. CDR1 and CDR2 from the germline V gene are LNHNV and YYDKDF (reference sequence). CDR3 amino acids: CATTSGGHYGYTF. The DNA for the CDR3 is TGTGCCACCACCTCGGGGGGGCATTATGGCTACACCTTC. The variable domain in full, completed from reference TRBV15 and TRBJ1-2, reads DAMVIQNPRYQVTQFGKPVTLSCSQTLNHNVMYWYQQKSSQAPKLLFHYYDKDFNNEADTPDNFQSRRPNTSFCFLDIRSPGLGDTAMYLCATTSGGHYGYTFGSGTRLTVV.

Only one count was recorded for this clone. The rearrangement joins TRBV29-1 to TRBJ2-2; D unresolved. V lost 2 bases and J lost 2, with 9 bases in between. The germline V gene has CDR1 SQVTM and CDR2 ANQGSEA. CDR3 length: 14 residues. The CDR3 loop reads CSVELSRNTGELFF. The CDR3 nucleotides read TGCAGCGTTGAACTCAGCAGAAACACCGGGGAGCTGTTTTTT.

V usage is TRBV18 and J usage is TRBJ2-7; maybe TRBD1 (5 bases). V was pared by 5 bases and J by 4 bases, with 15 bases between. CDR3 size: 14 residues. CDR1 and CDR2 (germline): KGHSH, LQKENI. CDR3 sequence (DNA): TGTGCCAGCTCATCCAATACAGGAAGGTACGAGCAGTACTTC. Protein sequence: CASSSNTGRYEQYF.